This T cell receptor (beta chain) was retrieved from a study of cytomegalovirus exposure and HLA in healthy donors. Study summary: Most genotyped donors, approximately 77% of more than 300, had Caucasian-associated genetic ancestry.

Study-wide results and caveats: Among TCR beta chains of equal frequency, HLA-associated ones were more clonally expanded in a later analysis. Cytomegalovirus-associated TCR beta chains were listed, numbering under 200.

Worth noting for this clone: Its antigen is unidentified.

Germline CDR1 and CDR2: MNHNY and SVGAGI (reference sequence). V was pared by 6 bases and J by 2 bases, with 17 bases between. The CDR3 totals 16 residues. The PCR made use of 60 Vbeta and 13 Jbeta primers. Clones were read by immunoSEQ multiplex PCR, and TCRdb kept only the in-frame ones, dropping some. The table records more than 150,000 clones, around 80% of them present only once. The receptor comes from a woman younger than 45 in good health and CMV-seronegative. Sequencing was done on a sample of PBMCs. The chain links TRBV6-6 to TRBJ1-5, with a weak D call TRBD1 (6 bases). CDR3 sequence: CASSYQTGMGNQPQHF. In nucleotides, the CDR3 is TGTGCCAGCAGCTACCAAACAGGGATGGGCAATCAGCCCCAGCATTTT.